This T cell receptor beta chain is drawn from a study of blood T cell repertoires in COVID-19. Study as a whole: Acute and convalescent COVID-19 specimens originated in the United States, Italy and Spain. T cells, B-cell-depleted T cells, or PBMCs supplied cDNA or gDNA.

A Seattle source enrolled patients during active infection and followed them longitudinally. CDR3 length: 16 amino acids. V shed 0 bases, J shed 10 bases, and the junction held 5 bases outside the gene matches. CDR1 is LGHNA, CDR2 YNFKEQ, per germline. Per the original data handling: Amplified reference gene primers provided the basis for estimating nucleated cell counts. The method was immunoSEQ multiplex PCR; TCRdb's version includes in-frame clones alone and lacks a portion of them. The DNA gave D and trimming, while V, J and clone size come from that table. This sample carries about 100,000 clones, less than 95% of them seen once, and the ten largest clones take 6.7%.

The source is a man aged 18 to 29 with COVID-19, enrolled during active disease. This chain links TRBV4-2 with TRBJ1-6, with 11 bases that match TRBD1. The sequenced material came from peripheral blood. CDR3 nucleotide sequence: TGTGCCAGCAGCCAAGATGGACAGGGGGCAGGATCACCCCTCCACTTT. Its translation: CASSQDGQGAGSPLHF.